This is a list of T cell receptor beta chains from one sample in a study of T cell responses to AZD1222 COVID-19 vaccine. Clones were sequenced by immunoSEQ multiplex PCR, and TCRdb holds only the in-frame ones, with some missing. The sample lists 30,000 to 35,000 clones, around three quarters occurring once. This sample comprised peripheral blood, obtained 28 days after the second AZD1222 dose. These receptors were obtained from an adult who received the AZD1222 COVID-19 vaccine. Both conserved end residues are part of each CDR3. The order of the fields is J gene, V gene, clone size, D gene, CDR3 protein, CDR3 DNA. D genes are given only for firm matches. Rows may omit the clone size; those that give it use once, few, many or a size class.

J: TRBJ2-5; V: TRBV3-1/TRBV3-2; size: NA; D: NA; CDR3: CASSQVIQETQYF; DNA: TGTGCCAGCAGCCAGGTGATCCAAGAGACCCAGTACTTC
J: TRBJ1-4; V: TRBV6-5; size: once; D: TRBD1; CDR3: CASRDRPALDEKLFF; DNA: TGTGCCAGCAGGGACAGGCCCGCCTTGGATGAAAAACTGTTTTTT
J: TRBJ2-2; V: TRBV19; size: NA; D: NA; CDR3: CASKGLDNTGELFF; DNA: TGTGCCAGTAAAGGGCTTGATAACACCGGGGAGCTGTTTTTT
J: TRBJ1-5; V: TRBV18; size: NA; D: NA; CDR3: CASSLDVVDQPQHF; DNA: TGTGCCAGCTCCCTGGACGTGGTTGATCAGCCCCAGCATTTT
J: TRBJ2-3; V: TRBV7-2; size: NA; D: TRBD1; CDR3: CASSWNDRGPFTDTQYF; DNA: TGTGCCAGCAGCTGGAATGACAGGGGTCCGTTCACAGATACGCAGTATTTT
J: TRBJ2-5; V: TRBV7-2; size: NA; D: NA; CDR3: CASSQTQGQETQYF; DNA: TGTGCCAGCAGCCAAACACAGGGACAAGAGACCCAGTACTTC
J: TRBJ2-2; V: TRBV12-5; size: few; D: NA; CDR3: CASGLVYQDPIDFGELFF; DNA: TGTGCTAGTGGTTTGGTATATCAGGACCCCATTGATTTCGGGGAGCTGTTTTTT
J: TRBJ1-2; V: TRBV18; size: once; D: TRBD1; CDR3: CASSLLDRGHGYTF; DNA: TGTGCCAGCTCACTTCTGGACAGGGGACATGGCTACACCTTC
J: TRBJ1-2; V: TRBV24-1; size: NA; D: TRBD1; CDR3: CATSDTGTGDGYGYTF; DNA: TGTGCCACCAGTGATACCGGGACAGGGGACGGCTATGGCTACACCTTC
J: TRBJ1-5; V: TRBV7-2; size: few; D: NA; CDR3: CASSPLSSNQPQHF; DNA: TGTGCCAGCAGCCCGCTTTCTAGCAATCAGCCCCAGCATTTT
J: TRBJ2-1; V: TRBV7-2; size: NA; D: NA; CDR3: CASSLGRTLSEQFF; DNA: TGTGCCAGCAGCTTAGGTAGGACTCTGAGTGAGCAGTTCTTC
J: TRBJ2-1; V: TRBV9; size: once; D: NA; CDR3: CASSVEGIGLGEQFF; DNA: TGTGCCAGCAGCGTAGAGGGCATAGGTTTGGGTGAGCAGTTCTTC
J: TRBJ1-1; V: TRBV5-1; size: NA; D: TRBD1; CDR3: CASSIGQGYTEAFF; DNA: TGCGCCAGCAGCATAGGACAGGGCTACACTGAAGCTTTCTTT
J: TRBJ1-2; V: TRBV6-1; size: NA; D: NA; CDR3: CASSEETLFSAGYTF; DNA: TGTGCCAGCAGTGAAGAAACGCTCTTCTCGGCCGGCTACACCTTC
J: TRBJ1-6; V: TRBV7-2; size: NA; D: NA; CDR3: CASSFANPSSPLHF; DNA: TGTGCCAGCAGCTTCGCAAATCCTAGTTCACCCCTCCACTTT
J: TRBJ1-6; V: TRBV3-1/TRBV3-2; size: NA; D: NA; CDR3: CASSQRLGSSPLHF; DNA: TGTGCCAGCAGCCAAAGGTTAGGAAGTTCACCCCTCCACTTT
J: TRBJ2-1; V: TRBV5-6; size: NA; D: NA; CDR3: CASSLYHNEQFF; DNA: TGTGCCAGCAGCTTATATCACAATGAGCAGTTCTTC
J: TRBJ1-2; V: TRBV6-5; size: once; D: TRBD1; CDR3: CASSTSDRVYGYTF; DNA: TGTGCCAGCAGTACCTCGGACAGGGTATATGGCTACACCTTC
J: TRBJ2-1; V: TRBV6-2/TRBV6-3; size: NA; D: NA; CDR3: CASSYWPNNEQFF; DNA: TGTGCCAGCAGTTACTGGCCCAACAATGAGCAGTTCTTC
J: TRBJ1-5; V: TRBV4-1; size: NA; D: NA; CDR3: CASSQESGWTGNQPQHF; DNA: TGCGCCAGCAGCCAAGAGTCCGGGTGGACAGGCAATCAGCCCCAGCATTTT
J: TRBJ1-2; V: TRBV3-1/TRBV3-2; size: NA; D: TRBD1; CDR3: CASSPNRGPTYGYTF; DNA: TGTGCCAGCAGCCCGAACAGGGGCCCTACCTATGGCTACACCTTC
J: TRBJ1-2; V: TRBV18; size: NA; D: NA; CDR3: CASSPGAGVYTF; DNA: TGTGCCAGCTCACCAGGGGCGGGAGTCTACACCTTC
J: TRBJ2-7; V: TRBV5-1; size: NA; D: TRBD2; CDR3: CASSYTSGGIYEQYF; DNA: TGCGCCAGCAGCTATACTAGCGGGGGTATCTACGAGCAGTACTTC
J: TRBJ2-1; V: TRBV9; size: NA; D: NA; CDR3: CASSGRQGLSFGEQFF; DNA: TGTGCCAGCAGCGGCAGGCAGGGGCTATCGTTCGGTGAGCAGTTCTTC
J: TRBJ2-1; V: TRBV3-1/TRBV3-2; size: NA; D: NA; CDR3: CASSLSSEGDEQFF; DNA: TGTGCCAGCAGCCTCAGCTCGGAGGGGGATGAGCAGTTCTTC
J: TRBJ1-5; V: TRBV19; size: few; D: NA; CDR3: CASDQGFGNQPQHF; DNA: TGTGCCAGCGATCAGGGGTTTGGCAATCAGCCCCAGCATTTT
J: TRBJ1-1; V: TRBV6-5; size: NA; D: TRBD1; CDR3: CASSSGGYTEAFF; DNA: TGTGCCAGCAGCTCAGGGGGCTACACTGAAGCTTTCTTT
J: TRBJ2-1; V: TRBV5-4; size: NA; D: NA; CDR3: CASSLVQVEKEQFF; DNA: TGTGCCAGCAGCTTGGTGCAAGTCGAAAAGGAGCAGTTCTTC
J: TRBJ2-5; V: TRBV5-1; size: NA; D: TRBD1; CDR3: CASSTLGTDQETQYF; DNA: TGCGCCAGCAGCACCTTAGGGACAGACCAAGAGACCCAGTACTTC
J: TRBJ2-1; V: TRBV6-5; size: NA; D: TRBD1; CDR3: CASSPGGYYNEQFF; DNA: TGTGCCAGCAGTCCAGGGGGATACTACAATGAGCAGTTCTTC
J: TRBJ1-2; V: TRBV24-1; size: NA; D: NA; CDR3: CATGQGGDYGYTF; DNA: TGTGCCACCGGGCAGGGCGGGGACTATGGCTACACCTTC
J: TRBJ1-4; V: TRBV12-3/TRBV12-4; size: NA; D: NA; CDR3: CASSDSNEKLFF; DNA: TGTGCCAGCAGTGACAGTAATGAAAAACTGTTTTTT
J: TRBJ1-2; V: TRBV14; size: NA; D: NA; CDR3: CASRGTVSNYGYTF; DNA: TGTGCCAGCAGGGGGACTGTCTCTAACTATGGCTACACCTTC
J: TRBJ1-3; V: TRBV6-6; size: NA; D: NA; CDR3: CASSYLGEATGNTIYF; DNA: TGTGCCAGCAGTTACTTGGGGGAAGCTACTGGAAACACCATATATTTT
J: TRBJ1-4; V: TRBV30; size: NA; D: TRBD1; CDR3: CAWSLGTDEKLFF; DNA: TGTGCCTGGAGCCTTGGGACAGATGAAAAACTGTTTTTT
J: TRBJ2-5; V: TRBV6-5; size: NA; D: TRBD2; CDR3: CASSYALAGQETQYF; DNA: TGTGCCAGCAGTTACGCCCTAGCGGGTCAAGAGACCCAGTACTTC
J: TRBJ2-3; V: TRBV6-4; size: NA; D: TRBD2; CDR3: CASSLSGAGTDTQYF; DNA: TGTGCCAGCAGTCTGAGCGGGGCGGGCACAGATACGCAGTATTTT
J: TRBJ2-1; V: TRBV2; size: medium-sized; D: TRBD2; CDR3: CASQSGEEQFF; DNA: TGTGCCAGCCAAAGCGGGGAGGAGCAGTTCTTC
J: TRBJ2-7; V: TRBV18; size: NA; D: NA; CDR3: CASSSSTGDEQYF; DNA: TGTGCCAGCTCATCATCGACCGGGGACGAGCAGTACTTC
J: TRBJ2-3; V: TRBV7-7; size: NA; D: TRBD2; CDR3: CASSPSGVTSDTQYF; DNA: TGTGCTAGCAGCCCTAGCGGGGTCACGTCAGATACGCAGTATTTT
J: TRBJ1-2; V: TRBV10-1; size: NA; D: NA; CDR3: CASSDSYYGYTF; DNA: TGCGCCAGCTCGGACAGTTACTATGGCTACACCTTC
J: TRBJ2-1; V: TRBV11-2; size: NA; D: NA; CDR3: CASGRTLYNEQFF; DNA: TGTGCCAGCGGGAGGACCCTCTACAATGAGCAGTTCTTC